The sequence of this TCR beta chain was determined in a study of OX40 agonist ivuxolimab in advanced cancers. The wider study: Every 2 weeks, patients received ivuxolimab intravenously, dosed at 0.01 to 10 mg/kg. Partial responses were achieved by three patients, of whom one had hepatocellular carcinoma and two had cutaneous melanoma. Study conclusions and caveats: What antigens the expanded peripheral T cells recognized was never established.

Concerning this clone itself: Its antigen is still unknown.

V dropped 1 base and J dropped 7 bases, with 10 bases sitting between them. Germline-derived CDR1 and CDR2 are SEHNR and FQNEAQ (reference sequence). CDR3 size: 14 residues. TCRdb's copy holds only in-frame clones and misses some; the assay was immunoSEQ multiplex PCR. The table includes around 95,000 clones, 75% to 95% detected once. The specimen was CD4+ or CD8+ T cells sorted from blood, collected in a trial of the OX40 agonist ivuxolimab. The V call is TRBV7-9, the J call TRBJ1-4; no clear D gene. The TCR was taken from an adult with an advanced solid tumor such as melanoma, head and neck, liver or kidney cancer. Written as DNA, the CDR3 is TGTGCCAGCAGCTTAGGATCGGCCGGTGAAAAACTGTTTTTT. Encoded protein: CASSLGSAGEKLFF.